This TCR beta chain appears in the sequencing data of a study of T cell repertoires in cytomegalovirus infection. At the level of the study: Through public TCR beta signatures, both CMV infection and matching HLA type were indicated. Study-level findings and limits: It was HLA-C-restricted CMV-specific TCR beta clonotypes that dominated the response ex vivo. Identification of carriers of CMV plus the relevant HLA was achieved through cumulative public TCR beta family frequency.

Note on this clonotype: Antigen: not known.

TCRdb redid the calling of the reads with MiXCR, one entry per CDR3 protein. The data show about 330,000 distinct CDR3 sequences, over 7.5% seen once. V was pared by 2 bases and J by 7 bases, with 17 bases between. This CDR3 spans 15 amino acids. CDR1 and CDR2 from the germline V gene are MNHEY and SVGEGT. The source is a human donor in good health (CMV status not recorded). Some clones in this sample may be carry-over from other donors' samples. Sequences were obtained from PBMCs. The V and J genes are TRBV6-2 or TRBV6-3 and TRBJ1-2; TRBD1 is a possible D gene (5 bases). In DNA, the CDR3 is TGTGCCAGCAGTTACGGGGGAGTCGAATCGGGTGGCTACACCTTC. Its translation: CASSYGGVESGGYTF.